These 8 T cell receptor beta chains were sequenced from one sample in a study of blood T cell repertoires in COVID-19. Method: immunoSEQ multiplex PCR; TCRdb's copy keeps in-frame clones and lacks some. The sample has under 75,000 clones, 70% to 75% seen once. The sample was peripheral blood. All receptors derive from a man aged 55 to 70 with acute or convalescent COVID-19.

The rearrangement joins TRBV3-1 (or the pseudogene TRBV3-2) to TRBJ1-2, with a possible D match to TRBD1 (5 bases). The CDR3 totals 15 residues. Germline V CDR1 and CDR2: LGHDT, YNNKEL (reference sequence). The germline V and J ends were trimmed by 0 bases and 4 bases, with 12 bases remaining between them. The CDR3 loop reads CASSQDRGSPYGYTF. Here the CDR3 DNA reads TGTGCCAGCAGCCAAGATCGGGGGTCGCCCTATGGCTACACCTTC.

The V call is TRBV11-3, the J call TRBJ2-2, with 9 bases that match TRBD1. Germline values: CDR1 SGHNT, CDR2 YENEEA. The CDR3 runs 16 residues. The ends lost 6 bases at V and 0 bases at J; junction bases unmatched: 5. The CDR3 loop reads CASSQRDRANTGELFF. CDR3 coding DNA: TGTGCCAGCAGTCAACGGGACAGGGCGAACACCGGGGAGCTGTTTTTT.

The CDR3 DNA reads as TGCGCCAGCAGGGCGGGGAGCTCCTACAATGAGCAGTTCTTC. Its protein is CASRAGSSYNEQFF. This chain uses TRBV5-1 with TRBJ2-1; weak D call: TRBD2 (6 bases). V lost 5 bases to trimming and J lost 0 bases, with 9 bases between them. CDR1 is SGHRS and CDR2 is YFSETQ in the germline V gene. This CDR3 has 14 amino acids.

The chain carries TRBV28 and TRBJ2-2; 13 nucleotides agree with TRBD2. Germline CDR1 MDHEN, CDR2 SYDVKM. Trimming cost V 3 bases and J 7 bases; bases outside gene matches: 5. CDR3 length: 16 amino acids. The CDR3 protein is CASSFGTSGKVGELFF. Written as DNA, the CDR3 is TGTGCCAGCAGTTTCGGGACTAGCGGGAAGGTCGGGGAGCTGTTTTTT. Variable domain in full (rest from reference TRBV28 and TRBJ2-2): DVKVTQSSRYLVKRTGEKVFLECVQDMDHENMFWYRQDPGLGLRLIYFSYDVKMKEKGDIPEGYSVSREKKERFSLILESASTNQTSMYLCASSFGTSGKVGELFFGEGSRLTVL.

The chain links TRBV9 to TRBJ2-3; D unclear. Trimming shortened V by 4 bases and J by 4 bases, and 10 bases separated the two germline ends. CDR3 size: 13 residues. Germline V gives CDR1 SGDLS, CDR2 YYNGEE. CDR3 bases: TGTGCCAGCAGCTCCCTAGTCCCAGATACGCAGTATTTT. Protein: CASSSLVPDTQYF.

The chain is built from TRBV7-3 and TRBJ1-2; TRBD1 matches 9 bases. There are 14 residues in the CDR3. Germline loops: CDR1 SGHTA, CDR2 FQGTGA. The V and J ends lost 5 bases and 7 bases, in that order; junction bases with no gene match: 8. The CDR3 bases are TGTGCCAGCAGCAACGGGGACAGGGTTTTTGGCTACACCTTC. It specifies CASSNGDRVFGYTF.

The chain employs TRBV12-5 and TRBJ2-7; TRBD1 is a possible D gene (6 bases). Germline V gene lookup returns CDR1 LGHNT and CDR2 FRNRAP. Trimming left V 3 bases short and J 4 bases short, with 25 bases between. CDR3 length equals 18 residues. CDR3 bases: TGTGCTAGTGGTTTTCGCTGTCGGGCGACAGGCAATGTTTACGAGCAGTACTTC. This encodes CASGFRCRATGNVYEQYF.

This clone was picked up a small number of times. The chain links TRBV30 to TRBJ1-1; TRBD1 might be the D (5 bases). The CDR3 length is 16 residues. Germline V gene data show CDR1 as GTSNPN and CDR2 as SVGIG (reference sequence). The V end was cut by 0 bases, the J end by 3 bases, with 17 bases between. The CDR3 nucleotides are TGTGCCTGGAGTGTACGGTTCCGGGGAGGGGACACTGAAGCTTTCTTT. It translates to CAWSVRFRGGDTEAFF.